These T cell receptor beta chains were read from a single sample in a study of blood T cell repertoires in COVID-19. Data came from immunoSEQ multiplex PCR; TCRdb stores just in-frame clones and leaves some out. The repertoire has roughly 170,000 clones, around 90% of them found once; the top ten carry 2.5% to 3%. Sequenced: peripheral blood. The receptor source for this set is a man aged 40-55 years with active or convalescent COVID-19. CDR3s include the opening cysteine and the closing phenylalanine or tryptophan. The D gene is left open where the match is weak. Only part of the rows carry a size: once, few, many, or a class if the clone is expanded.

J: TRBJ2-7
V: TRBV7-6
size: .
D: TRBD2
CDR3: CASSLTTAGGNYEQYF

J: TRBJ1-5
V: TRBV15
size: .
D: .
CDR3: CATSRVDTASQPQHF

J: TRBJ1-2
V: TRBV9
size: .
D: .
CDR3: CASSNSPPGRERGYTF

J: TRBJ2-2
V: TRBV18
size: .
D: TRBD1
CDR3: CASSPGQENTGELFF

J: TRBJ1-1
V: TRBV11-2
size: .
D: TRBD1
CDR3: CASSPRTGGRDTEAFF

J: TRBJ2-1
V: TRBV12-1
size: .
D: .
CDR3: CASSFAVAGGLNEQFF

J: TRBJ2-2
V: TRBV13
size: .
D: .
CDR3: CASSFRVSGELFF

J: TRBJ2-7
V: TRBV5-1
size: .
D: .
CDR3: CASSLGQGWTYEQYF

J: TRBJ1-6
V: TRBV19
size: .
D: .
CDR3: CASSIRGPDSPLHF

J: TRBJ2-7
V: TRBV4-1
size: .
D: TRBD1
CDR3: CASSRARLTGPSSYEQYF

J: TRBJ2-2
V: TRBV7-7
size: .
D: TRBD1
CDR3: CASSLGQDGELFF

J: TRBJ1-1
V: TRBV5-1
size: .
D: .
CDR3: CASSLGGLRANTEAFF

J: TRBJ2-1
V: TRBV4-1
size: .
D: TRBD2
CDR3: CATSPGLATNEQFF

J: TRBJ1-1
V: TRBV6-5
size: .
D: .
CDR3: CASSFGQLNTEAFF

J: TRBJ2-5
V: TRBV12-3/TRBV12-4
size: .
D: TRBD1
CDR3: CASGRGTGGTQYF

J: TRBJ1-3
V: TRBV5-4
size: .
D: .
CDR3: CASSFFTGAIVHSGNTIYF

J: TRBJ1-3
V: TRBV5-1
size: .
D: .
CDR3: CASSLVTGQRNTIYF

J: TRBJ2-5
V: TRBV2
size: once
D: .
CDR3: CASSPSRGQETQYF

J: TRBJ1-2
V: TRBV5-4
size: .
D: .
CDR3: CASSLPGTRDYGYTF

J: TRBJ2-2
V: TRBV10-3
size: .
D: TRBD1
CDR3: CAISDRGQGMNTGELFF